The entry below gives a single TCR beta chain sequence along with its context. As yet, its antigen is unknown. CDR3 length equals 16 residues. CDR1 MNHEY and CDR2 SVGAGI come from the germline V gene. The V end was cut by 3 bases, the J end by 4 bases, with 15 bases between. These data originate in a study of identifying expanded T cells in peripheral blood. Study results and limitations: Differentially abundant clones: around 1.2 between replicates, about 17 at two to three weeks, 19 at four. Variance in clone template counts between roughly 2-week samples significantly increased with total template count across all healthy donors.

Collection occurred without any documented infections or immune events in donors. Measured with immunoSEQ multiplex PCR; TCRdb has only the in-frame clones, and not every one. The sample shows over 80,000 clones, approximately 86% of them seen only once. The receptor was isolated from a person aged 18 to 70 in good health. This chain joins TRBV6-5 and TRBJ1-4; unclear D gene. The sample taken for sequencing was blood. Written as DNA, the CDR3 is TGTGCCAGCAGTTATCGGCCGGGGTGGGGTAATGAAAAACTGTTTTTT. Translation: CASSYRPGWGNEKLFF.